This T cell receptor beta chain appears in the sequencing data of a study of blood T cell repertoires in COVID-19. Study processing details: Researchers report that nucleated cell counts were estimated from reference gene primer amplification. Data came from immunoSEQ multiplex PCR; TCRdb stores just in-frame clones and leaves some out. Clone size and the V and J calls come from that table; the DNA yielded D and trimming. This table has approximately 58,000 clones, 65% to 90% appearing once. Germline V gene lookup returns CDR1 SGHDT and CDR2 YYEEEE. With 1 base clipped from V and 5 bases from J, the junction kept 6 bases outside the gene matches. CDR3 length: 14 residues. This clone was seen a few times.

V and J are TRBV5-6 and TRBJ2-7; 7 nucleotides agree with TRBD1. The source of this sequence is a woman aged 60-70 years with acute or convalescent COVID-19. Sequencing input: peripheral blood. The CDR3 reads CASSLWIGGHEQYF. Here the CDR3 DNA reads TGTGCCAGCAGCTTGTGGATAGGGGGCCACGAGCAGTACTTC.